Sequencing of this T cell receptor (beta chain) was carried out in a study of CD8 T cells in Susac syndrome. Study-wide points: TEMRA cells and active patients showed peak Susac CD8+ clonal expansion. Susac-specific public clones were found in total CD8+ and CD8+ TEMRA repertoires, numbering 15 to 20 and five, respectively.

V was clipped by 4 bases and J by 7 bases, with 10 bases between them. This CDR3 spans 13 amino acids. CDR1 is MGHDK, CDR2 SYGVNS, per germline. The RNA, about 0.5 to 1 ug, was put through reverse transcription using random hexamers. TCRdb independently ran MiXCR on the immunoSEQ multiplex PCR reads; one entry per CDR3 protein. The table records about 120,000 distinct CDR3 sequences, 90% to 95% of them present only once. The diagnostic criteria were recently defined, and patients with Susac syndrome met them for definite or probable disease. For this clonotype: As yet, its antigen is unknown.

The receptor was derived from a human donor with Susac syndrome. The sequenced sample consisted of CD8+ T cells from PBMCs. This sequence joins TRBV25-1 and TRBJ1-4; the D is unclear. The DNA of the CDR3 is TGTGCCAGCAGTGTGCAGGCGGGTGAAAAACTGTTTTTT. This translates into CASSVQAGEKLFF.